These 29 T cell receptor beta chains originate from one sample sequenced in a study of T-cell memory formation after mild COVID-19. Via MiXCR, TCRdb re-called the 5' RACE reads, giving one row per CDR3 protein. Found here are 200,000 to 250,000 distinct CDR3 sequences, more than 25% of them singletons; the top ten hold around 10%. The sample was PBMCs or a T cell subset sorted from them (not recorded which). The receptors were sampled from an adult woman who had mild COVID-19 (a few samples of this study predate the infection). Cell type and time point are not known.

The chain has TRBV20-1 and TRBJ1-2, with D uncertain. Germline-derived CDR1 and CDR2 are DFQATT and SNEGSKA (reference sequence). Between the trimmed V and J ends, which lost 1 base and 4 bases, there was a span of 7 bases. The CDR3 spans 12 residues. This CDR3 is CSARVVGYGYTF. In DNA form, the CDR3 reads TGCAGTGCTAGAGTTGTCGGCTATGGCTACACCTTC.

The V gene is TRBV7-2, the J gene TRBJ2-3, with D possibly TRBD1 on 5 matching bases. Germline CDR1 and CDR2: SGHTA and FQGNSA. The CDR3 spans 15 residues. V shed 0 bases and J shed 6 bases, with 13 bases lying between them. CDR3 nucleotide sequence: TGTGCCAGCAGCTTAGCTAGGGGTTTCATGGATACGCAGTATTTT. This sequence encodes CASSLARGFMDTQYF.

V is TRBV2 and J is TRBJ2-7, with D hard to call. This CDR3 spans 16 amino acids. V was cut by 5 bases and J by 1 base, with 18 bases left in between. The germline CDR1 and CDR2 sequences are SNHLY and FYNNEI. CDR3 residues: CASSSRTYPFSYEQYF. Here the CDR3 DNA reads TGTGCCAGCAGTTCCCGGACGTACCCTTTTTCCTACGAGCAGTACTTC.

This clonotype has just a few counts. The rearrangement links TRBV15 to TRBJ2-7, with D perhaps TRBD2 (7 bases). This CDR3 region has 15 residues. The germline CDR1 and CDR2 sequences are LNHNV and YYDKDF (reference sequence). Trimming removed 7 bases at V and 5 bases at J, with 21 bases between. In DNA form, the CDR3 reads TGTGCCACCAATATGGAGGGGGGGCGCGTCGACGAGCAGTACTTC. Its protein is CATNMEGGRVDEQYF.

The J gene is TRBJ1-6, the V gene TRBV5-1; 7 bases agree with TRBD1. CDR3 size: 15 residues. CDR1 and CDR2 (germline): SGHRS, YFSETQ. V dropped 0 bases and J dropped 9; count of bases not matched to a gene: 6. The CDR3 coding sequence is TGCGCCAGCAGCTTGGCCGACAGGGTGGTTTCACCCCTCCACTTT. This translates into CASSLADRVVSPLHF.

This chain uses TRBV18 with TRBJ1-4, with D maybe TRBD1 (6 bases). This CDR3 contains 16 residues. The germline V gene has CDR1 KGHSH and CDR2 LQKENI. V gave up 6 bases and J gave up 3 bases, with 17 bases separating them. In DNA, the CDR3 is TGTGCCAGCTCTACCATGCGGGGGCTGGCTAATGAAAAACTGTTTTTT. Translated, it gives CASSTMRGLANEKLFF.

This rearrangement joins TRBV7-2 to TRBJ2-1, with D uncertain. This CDR3 is 12 amino acids long. V was trimmed by 7 bases and J by 9 bases, leaving 13 bases between them. Germline loops: CDR1 SGHTA, CDR2 FQGNSA. The DNA for the CDR3 is TGTGCCAGCAACAAACTGCCGGGTGAGCAGTTCTTC. Translated: CASNKLPGEQFF.

The genes are TRBV29-1 and TRBJ2-3, with D uncertain. CDR3 size: 13 residues. V lost 5 bases and J 2 bases, leaving 11 bases between the germline ends. The germline V gene encodes CDR1 SQVTM and CDR2 ANQGSEA. The CDR3 nucleotides read TGCAGCGTTCGAGCGCCTTCCACAGATACGCAGTATTTT. Translated, it gives CSVRAPSTDTQYF.

This clonotype was detected a few times. This sequence joins TRBV29-1 and TRBJ2-2; possibly TRBD2 for D (5 bases). Germline assignment: CDR1 SQVTM and CDR2 ANQGSEA. V gave up 4 bases and J gave up 2 bases, with 14 bases separating them. CDR3 length equals 15 residues. CDR3 amino acids: CSVGEEVVNTGELFF. The DNA for the CDR3 is TGCAGCGTTGGAGAGGAGGTAGTCAACACCGGGGAGCTGTTTTTT.

This clonotype has at least ten counts. The chain has TRBV19 and TRBJ2-1; 8 bases are a match to TRBD2. CDR1 and CDR2 (germline): LNHDA, SQIVND (reference sequence). The V gene end was trimmed by 7 bases and the J gene end by 6 bases; junction bases not matched to a gene: 11. The CDR3 is 15 residues long. CDR3 amino acids: CASKWVAGGINEQFF. CDR3 nucleotide sequence: TGTGCCAGTAAATGGGTCGCGGGAGGAATCAATGAGCAGTTCTTC.

The rearrangement joins TRBV4-1 to TRBJ2-1, with a tentative D call TRBD2 (6 bases). The V and J ends lost 0 bases and 4 bases respectively, with 16 bases between them. Germline lookup yields CDR1 MGHRA and CDR2 YSYEKL. The CDR3 is 17 amino acids. The CDR3, as DNA: TGCGCCAGCAGCCAAGATTTACGGGGGTCGGGGTACAATGAGCAGTTCTTC. Translated: CASSQDLRGSGYNEQFF.

This clonotype was observed a handful of times. The chain recombines TRBV24-1 with TRBJ2-7; 11 bases are a match to TRBD2. Trimming took 2 bases from V and 3 from J; bases not matched to a gene: 5. In germline, CDR1 is KGHDR, CDR2 SFDVKD. CDR3 size: 16 residues. The CDR3 is CATSDSTSGVIYEQYF. CDR3 bases: TGTGCCACCAGTGATTCGACTAGCGGGGTTATCTACGAGCAGTACTTC.

The CDR3 nucleotides read TGTGCCAGCTCTGTAGTAGCGGGGGGCGGCACCGGGGAGCTGTTTTTT. It specifies CASSVVAGGGTGELFF. J is TRBJ2-2 and V is TRBV6-1; TRBD2 aligns across 10 bases. J lost 4 bases, V lost 8 bases, and 10 bases had no gene match. The germline V gene encodes CDR1 MNHNS and CDR2 SASEGT. This CDR3 contains 16 residues.

This clonotype occurred a few times. The V gene is TRBV5-1, the J gene TRBJ2-7, with D uncertain. This CDR3 comprises 11 residues. Germline CDR1 and CDR2: SGHRS and YFSETQ. With 1 base removed from V and 7 bases from J, the gap between germline ends came to 6 bases. The CDR3 bases are TGCGCCAGCAGCTTGAATGGGGAGCAGTACTTC. Amino acids: CASSLNGEQYF.

This chain connects TRBV20-1 to TRBJ1-2; 7 positions agree with TRBD1. The CDR3 has 14 residues. Unmatched junction bases numbered 9, after V lost 0 bases and J lost 8 bases. Germline V CDR1 and CDR2: DFQATT, SNEGSKA (reference sequence). The CDR3 region has the DNA TGCAGTGCTAGAGATAGAGGGGGCGTAGGAGGCTACACCTTC. It translates to CSARDRGGVGGYTF.

This chain connects TRBV19 to TRBJ2-7; 10 bases match TRBD2. After removal of 3 bases from V and 6 bases from J, the junction contained 8 bases not matched to a gene. CDR1 and CDR2 from the germline V gene are LNHDA and SQIVND (reference sequence). There are 15 residues in the CDR3. Here the CDR3 reads CASSMSTSGISEQYF. As DNA, the CDR3 is TGTGCCAGTAGTATGAGTACTAGCGGGATCAGCGAGCAGTACTTC.

The V and J genes are TRBV11-2 and TRBJ1-1; D is perhaps TRBD1 (5 bases). The germline V gene encodes CDR1 SGHAT and CDR2 FQNNGV. Trimming cost V 2 bases and J 4 bases, with 8 bases left between them. The CDR3 totals 13 residues. CDR3 amino acids: CASSLRGGTEAFF. CDR3 bases: TGTGCCAGCAGCTTAAGGGGAGGCACTGAAGCTTTCTTT.

This clonotype was detected only a few times. V is TRBV5-1 and J is TRBJ2-6; weak D call: TRBD2 (7 bases). Trimming shortened V by 4 bases and J by 0 bases, and 17 bases separated the two germline ends. Germline CDR1 SGHRS, CDR2 YFSETQ. The CDR3 runs 18 residues. CDR3 amino acids: CASSPSGGSSSGANVLTF. CDR3 sequence (DNA): TGCGCCAGCAGCCCCTCGGGGGGCTCGAGCTCTGGGGCCAACGTCCTGACTTTC.

The chain couples TRBV20-1 to TRBJ2-1, with TRBD2 matching 14 bases. The CDR3 covers 16 residues. With V trimmed by 1 base and J by 5 bases, 4 bases remained unmatched. CDR1 and CDR2 (germline): DFQATT, SNEGSKA (reference sequence). CDR3 in amino acids: CSARAQTSGGDNEQFF. CDR3 DNA sequence: TGCAGTGCTAGAGCCCAGACTAGCGGGGGGGACAATGAGCAGTTCTTC.

The chain uses TRBV18 and TRBJ2-5; maybe TRBD2 (6 bases). V shed 4 bases and J shed 5 bases, with 11 bases lying between them. This CDR3 has 13 residues. Germline-derived CDR1 and CDR2 are KGHSH and LQKENI. The CDR3, as DNA: TGTGCCAGCTCACGCCGACGGGGGGAGACCCAGTACTTC. It specifies CASSRRRGETQYF.

V gene TRBV6-6 combines with J gene TRBJ2-1; no clear D gene. Trimming pared 6 bases from V and 6 bases from J, leaving 12 bases between. The CDR3 runs 13 residues. Germline V lookup: CDR1 MNHNY, CDR2 SVGAGI (reference sequence). CDR3 amino acids: CASRAAAGNEQFF. CDR3 coding DNA: TGTGCCAGCAGAGCCGCGGCAGGCAATGAGCAGTTCTTC.

The rearrangement uses TRBV4-1 and TRBJ2-7; tentative D call: TRBD1 (6 bases). Germline CDR1 and CDR2: MGHRA and YSYEKL. V gave up 4 bases and J gave up 4 bases, with 23 bases separating them. This CDR3 comprises 17 residues. The CDR3 sequence: CASSLLFTTGIAYEQYF. DNA for the CDR3: TGCGCCAGCAGCCTCCTTTTTACTACAGGGATCGCATACGAGCAGTACTTC.

This chain connects TRBV27 to TRBJ1-5; possible D gene TRBD1, 6 bases. The germline V gene encodes CDR1 MNHEY and CDR2 SMNVEV (reference sequence). Trimming stripped 1 base from V and 3 bases from J, with 19 bases between. This CDR3 has 18 amino acids. The CDR3 DNA reads as TGTGCCAGCAGTTTATTCCCCCCGGGGGCGTTTAACAATCAGCCCCAGCATTTT. Its translation is CASSLFPPGAFNNQPQHF.

This CDR3 is CAVRTGASLYGYTF. The CDR3 DNA follows: TGTGCCGTTCGGACAGGGGCTTCCCTCTATGGCTACACCTTC. The V call is TRBV10-3, the J call TRBJ1-2; 9 nucleotides line up with TRBD1. The CDR3 extends over 14 amino acids. The ends lost 11 bases at V and 4 bases at J; junction bases unmatched: 11. Germline CDR1 ENHRY, CDR2 SYGVKD.

The sample holds a few counts of this clonotype. The CDR3: CASSQDQGYEQYF. As DNA, the CDR3 is TGCGCCAGCAGCCAAGACCAGGGCTACGAGCAGTACTTC. The chain has TRBV4-3 and TRBJ2-7, with a possible D match to TRBD1 (5 bases). The length of the CDR3 is 13 residues. Trimming pared 0 bases from V and 3 bases from J, leaving 6 bases between. CDR1 is LGHNA, CDR2 YSLEER, per germline.

The chain employs TRBV9 and TRBJ1-3; D is unclear. This CDR3 comprises 15 residues. Germline-derived CDR1 and CDR2 are SGDLS and YYNGEE. Trimming left V 1 base short and J 0 bases short, with 8 bases between. CDR3 DNA sequence: TGTGCCAGCAGCGTATCGGGGTTCTCTGGAAACACCATATATTTT. It is translated as CASSVSGFSGNTIYF.

The chain carries TRBV7-2 and TRBJ2-3; 10 nucleotides match TRBD2. The CDR3 is 15 amino acids. Unmatched junction bases numbered 3, after V lost 2 bases and J lost 4 bases. Germline CDR1 SGHTA, CDR2 FQGNSA. The CDR3 sequence is CASSLLAGAADTQYF. The CDR3 DNA sequence: TGTGCCAGCAGCTTACTAGCGGGAGCTGCAGATACGCAGTATTTT.

The rearrangement links TRBV12-3 or TRBV12-4 to TRBJ2-1; D unclear. The germline V and J ends were trimmed by 5 bases and 2 bases, with 7 bases remaining between them. The CDR3 has 13 amino acids. The CDR3 protein is CASSPDPYNEQFF. CDR3 sequence (DNA): TGTGCCAGCAGTCCCGACCCCTACAATGAGCAGTTCTTC.

The chain uses TRBV12-3 or TRBV12-4 and TRBJ1-3; D gene uncertain. With 3 bases removed from V and 4 bases from J, the gap between germline ends came to 10 bases. The CDR3 is made up of 14 amino acids. CDR3 nucleotides: TGTGCCAGCAGTTTTGTGGGGTTCGGAAACACCATATATTTT. This translates into CASSFVGFGNTIYF.